The 4 T cell receptor beta chains given below trace back to one sample, sequenced in a study of shared clonotypes between healthy human individuals. The protocol was immunoSEQ multiplex PCR, while the TCRdb copy is restricted to in-frame clones and leaves out a portion. The data hold around 1.6 million clones, with nearly 99% observed a single time. The sample consisted of naive CD4+ T cells sorted from blood. The subset denotes: CD45RA+ positively selected. Receptors originate from a man aged 25 to 40 in good health.

The J gene is TRBJ2-1, the V gene TRBV7-2; 10 bases are a match to TRBD2. Germline V gene sequence: CDR1 SGHTA, CDR2 FQGNSA. This CDR3 has 16 residues. Unmatched junction bases numbered 7, after V lost 1 base and J lost 7 bases. The CDR3 DNA follows: TGTGCCAGCAGCTTAGGAGCGGGAGGGTATAGTAATGAGCAGTTCTTC. Its protein is CASSLGAGGYSNEQFF. The whole variable domain, remainder taken from reference TRBV7-2 and TRBJ2-1, is GAGVSQSPSNKVTEKGKDVELRCDPISGHTALYWYRQSLGQGLEFLIYFQGNSAPDKSGLPSDRFSAERTGGSVSTLTIQRTQQEDSAVYLCASSLGAGGYSNEQFFGPGTRLTVL.

Comments on this clone: Other DNA sequences in this sample translate to the same CDR3. The chain combines TRBV18 with TRBJ2-7; perhaps TRBD1 as D (6 bases). The CDR3 is made up of 12 amino acids. Looked up from germline, CDR1 is KGHSH and CDR2 is LQKENI. The V end was cut by 3 bases, the J end by 4 bases, with 7 bases between. The CDR3 DNA is TGTGCCAGCTCACCGGGGGCTTACGAGCAGTACTTC. Amino acid sequence: CASSPGAYEQYF.

The rearrangement uses TRBV9 and TRBJ1-2; 9 bases agree with TRBD1. The V gene's germline CDR1 is SGDLS and CDR2 YYNGEE. The CDR3 is 13 amino acids. The trim removed 5 bases at V and 5 bases at J, leaving 4 bases unmatched. As DNA, the CDR3 is TGTGCCAGCAGGGAAGACAGGGGGTATGGCTACACCTTC. It codes for CASREDRGYGYTF.

This chain connects TRBV11-2 to TRBJ1-2; D gene unclear. The CDR3 totals 12 residues. V lost 4 bases and J 7 bases, leaving 10 bases between the germline ends. Germline V gene sequence: CDR1 SGHAT, CDR2 FQNNGV. The CDR3 spells CASSSFLGGYTF. The CDR3, as DNA: TGTGCCAGCAGCTCGTTCTTAGGTGGCTACACCTTC. The full variable domain, its missing parts supplied by reference TRBV11-2 and TRBJ1-2, is EAGVAQSPRYKIIEKRQSVAFWCNPISGHATLYWYQQILGQGPKLLIQFQNNGVVDDSQLPKDRFSAERLKGVDSTLKIQPAKLEDSAVYLCASSSFLGGYTFGSGTRLTVV.